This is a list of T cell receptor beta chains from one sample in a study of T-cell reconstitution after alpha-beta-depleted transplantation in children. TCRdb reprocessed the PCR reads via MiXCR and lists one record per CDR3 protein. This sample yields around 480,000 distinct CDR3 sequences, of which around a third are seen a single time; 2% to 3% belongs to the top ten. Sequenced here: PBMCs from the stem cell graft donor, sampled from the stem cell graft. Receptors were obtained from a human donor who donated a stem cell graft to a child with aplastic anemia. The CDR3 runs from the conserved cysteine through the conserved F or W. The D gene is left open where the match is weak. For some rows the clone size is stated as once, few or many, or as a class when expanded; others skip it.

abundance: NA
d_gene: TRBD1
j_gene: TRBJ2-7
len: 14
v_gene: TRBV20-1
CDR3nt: TGCAGTGCGGGGCGACAGGGGCCCCCCTACGAGCAGTACTTC
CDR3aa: CSAGRQGPPYEQYF

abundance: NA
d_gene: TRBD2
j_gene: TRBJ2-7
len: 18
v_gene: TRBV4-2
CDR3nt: TGTGCCAGCAGCCAAGATCGAGTAGGGACTAGCGGTCCCTACGAGCAGTACTTC
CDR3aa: CASSQDRVGTSGPYEQYF

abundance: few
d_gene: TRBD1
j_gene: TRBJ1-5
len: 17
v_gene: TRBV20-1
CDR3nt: TGCAGTGCTAGAGATTGGATAAAGGACAGGGCCAATCAGCCCCAGCATTTT
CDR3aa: CSARDWIKDRANQPQHF

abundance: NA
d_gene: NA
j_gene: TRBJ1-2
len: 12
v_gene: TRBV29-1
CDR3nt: TGCAGCGCCGCGACACAGAACTATGGCTACACCTTC
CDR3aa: CSAATQNYGYTF

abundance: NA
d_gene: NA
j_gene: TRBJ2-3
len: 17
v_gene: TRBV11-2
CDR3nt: TGTGCCAGCAGCTTAGAGGGGTTGAGACAGTCCACAGATACGCAGTATTTT
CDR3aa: CASSLEGLRQSTDTQYF

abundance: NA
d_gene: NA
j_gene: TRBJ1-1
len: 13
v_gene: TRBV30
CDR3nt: TGTGCCTGGAGTGAGGCAGGTATTACTGAAGCTTTCTTT
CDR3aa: CAWSEAGITEAFF

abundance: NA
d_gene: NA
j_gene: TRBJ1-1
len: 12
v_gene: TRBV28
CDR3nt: TGTGCCAGCAGTTTAGGTTTAGATGAAGCTTTCTTT
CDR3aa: CASSLGLDEAFF

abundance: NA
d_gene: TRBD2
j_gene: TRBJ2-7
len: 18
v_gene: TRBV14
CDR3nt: TGTGCCAGCAGCCCCTCGACTAGCGGGAGAGTATGGGCCTACGAGCAGTACTTC
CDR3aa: CASSPSTSGRVWAYEQYF

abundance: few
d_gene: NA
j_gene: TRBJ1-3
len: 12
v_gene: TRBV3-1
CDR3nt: TGTGCCAGCAGCCAGTCTGGAAACACCACATATTTT
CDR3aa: CASSQSGNTTYF

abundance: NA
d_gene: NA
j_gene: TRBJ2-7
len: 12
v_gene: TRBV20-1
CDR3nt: TGCAGTGCTAGAGAGGAAACCTACGAGCAGTACTTC
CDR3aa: CSAREETYEQYF

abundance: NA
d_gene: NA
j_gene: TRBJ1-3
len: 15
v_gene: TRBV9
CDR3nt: TGTGCCAGCAGCGTGCAGGGATCGACTGGAAACACCATATATTTT
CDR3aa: CASSVQGSTGNTIYF

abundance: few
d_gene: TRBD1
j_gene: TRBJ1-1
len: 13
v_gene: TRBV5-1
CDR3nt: TGCGCCAGCAGCTCACAAGGACAGGGGGTGGCTTTCTTT
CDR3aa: CASSSQGQGVAFF

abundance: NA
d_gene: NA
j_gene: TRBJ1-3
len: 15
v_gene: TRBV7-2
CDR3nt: TGTGCCAGCAGCTTAGCTGTGGAAAGTGGAAACACCATATATTTT
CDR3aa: CASSLAVESGNTIYF

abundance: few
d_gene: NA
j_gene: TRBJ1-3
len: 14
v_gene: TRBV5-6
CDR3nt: TGTGCCAGCAGCTTGGGGCCGGCTGGAAACACCATATATTTT
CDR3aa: CASSLGPAGNTIYF

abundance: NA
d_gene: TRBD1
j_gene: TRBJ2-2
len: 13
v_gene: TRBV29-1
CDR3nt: TGCAGCGTACGACAGGGGAGCACCGGGGAGCTGTTTTTT
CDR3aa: CSVRQGSTGELFF

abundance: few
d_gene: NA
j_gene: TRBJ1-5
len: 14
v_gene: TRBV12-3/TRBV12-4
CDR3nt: TGTGCCAGCAGAATAGGGGGTTACAATCAGCCCCAGCATTTT
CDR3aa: CASRIGGYNQPQHF

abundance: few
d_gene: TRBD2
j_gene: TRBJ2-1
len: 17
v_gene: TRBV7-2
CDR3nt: TGTGCCAGCAGCACACCAGTGCGGGAGGGCCTTCGCAATGAGCAGTTCTTC
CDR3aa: CASSTPVREGLRNEQFF

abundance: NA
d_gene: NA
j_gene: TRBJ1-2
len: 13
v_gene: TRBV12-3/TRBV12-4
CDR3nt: TGTGCCAGCAGTGTGAGGGTATCCGGTGGCTACACCTTC
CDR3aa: CASSVRVSGGYTF

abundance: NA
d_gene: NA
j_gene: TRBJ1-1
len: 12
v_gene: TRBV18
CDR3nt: TGTGCCAGCTCCTCACGGGTCACTGAAGCTTTCTTT
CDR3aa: CASSSRVTEAFF

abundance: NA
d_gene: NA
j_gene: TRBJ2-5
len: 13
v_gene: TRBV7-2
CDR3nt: TGTGCCAGCAGCTATGAGCGCGAAGAGACCCAGTACTTC
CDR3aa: CASSYEREETQYF

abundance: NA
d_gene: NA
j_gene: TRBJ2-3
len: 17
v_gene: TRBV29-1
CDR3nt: TGCAGCGTCTCCGCGGACACATACTTTTTGAGCACAGATACGCAGTATTTT
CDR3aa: CSVSADTYFLSTDTQYF

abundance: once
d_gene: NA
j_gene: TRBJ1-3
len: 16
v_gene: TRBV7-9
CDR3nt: TGTGCCAGCAGCTTAACGGCGGGGCGATCTGGAAACACCATATATTTT
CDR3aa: CASSLTAGRSGNTIYF

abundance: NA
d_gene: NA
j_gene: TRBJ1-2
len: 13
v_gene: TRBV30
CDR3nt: TGTGCCTGGAGTCTAGGGGATACCTATGGCTACACCTTC
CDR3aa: CAWSLGDTYGYTF

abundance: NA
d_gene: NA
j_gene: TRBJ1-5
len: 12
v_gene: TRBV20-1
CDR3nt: TGCAGTGCTATGATGCCCGGCGGACCCCAGCATTTT
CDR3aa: CSAMMPGGPQHF

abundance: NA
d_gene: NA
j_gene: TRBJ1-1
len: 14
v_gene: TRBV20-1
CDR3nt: TGCAGTGCTGACGGACCATTTCTGAACACTGAAGCTTTCTTT
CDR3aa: CSADGPFLNTEAFF

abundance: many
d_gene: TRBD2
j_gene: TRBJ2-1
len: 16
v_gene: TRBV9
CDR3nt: TGTGCCAGCAGCGTCTCCCCCATCGGCGGGAGGAATGAGCAGTTCTTC
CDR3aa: CASSVSPIGGRNEQFF

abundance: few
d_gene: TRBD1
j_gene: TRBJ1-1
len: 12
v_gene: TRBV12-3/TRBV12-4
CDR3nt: TGTGCCAGCAGACCCCGGGACAGGGAAGCTTTCTTT
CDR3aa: CASRPRDREAFF

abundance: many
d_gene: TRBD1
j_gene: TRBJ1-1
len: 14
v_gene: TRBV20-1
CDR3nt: TGCAGTGCTAGAGATACAGGGGGAGGCACTGAAGCTTTCTTT
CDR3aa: CSARDTGGGTEAFF

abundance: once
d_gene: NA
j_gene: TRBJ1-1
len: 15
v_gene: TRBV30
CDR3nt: TGTGCCTGGAGTGCGAGAGGGGCAGGGCACACTGAAGCTTTCTTT
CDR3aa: CAWSARGAGHTEAFF

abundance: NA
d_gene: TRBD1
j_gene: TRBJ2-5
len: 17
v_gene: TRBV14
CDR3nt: TGTGCCAGCAGCCAACCCAGACAGGGGGAAGGACAAGAGACCCAGTACTTC
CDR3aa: CASSQPRQGEGQETQYF

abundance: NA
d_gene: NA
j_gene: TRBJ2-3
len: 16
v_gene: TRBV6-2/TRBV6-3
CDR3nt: TGTGCCAGCACCACTGAGGGGGCTAGCGGGACAGATACGCAGTATTTT
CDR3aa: CASTTEGASGTDTQYF

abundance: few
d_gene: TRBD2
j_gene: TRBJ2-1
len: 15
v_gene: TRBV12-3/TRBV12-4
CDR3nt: TGTGCCAGCAGGCCGCTAGCGGTTTCATACAATGAGCAGTTCTTC
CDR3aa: CASRPLAVSYNEQFF

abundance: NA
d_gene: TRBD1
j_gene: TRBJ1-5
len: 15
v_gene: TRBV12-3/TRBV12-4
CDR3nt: TGTGCCAGCAGTGGAACAGGGGGCAACAGTCAGCCCCAGCATTTT
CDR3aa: CASSGTGGNSQPQHF

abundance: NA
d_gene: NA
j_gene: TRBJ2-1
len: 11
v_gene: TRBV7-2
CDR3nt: TGTGCCAGCAGCTTATCTGATGAGCAGTTCTTC
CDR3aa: CASSLSDEQFF

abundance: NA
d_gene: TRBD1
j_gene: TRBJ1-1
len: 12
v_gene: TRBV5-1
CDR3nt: TGCGCCAGCAGCTATACGGACAGGGCCGCTTTCTTT
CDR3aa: CASSYTDRAAFF

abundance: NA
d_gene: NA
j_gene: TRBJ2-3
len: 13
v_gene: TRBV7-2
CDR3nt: TGTGCCAGCAGCACCCGACTAGGTGATACGCAGTATTTT
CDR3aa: CASSTRLGDTQYF

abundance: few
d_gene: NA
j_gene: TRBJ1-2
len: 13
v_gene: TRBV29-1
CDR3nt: TGCAGCGCCCCAGGAACCGGACTAAGCGGCTACACCTTC
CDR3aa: CSAPGTGLSGYTF

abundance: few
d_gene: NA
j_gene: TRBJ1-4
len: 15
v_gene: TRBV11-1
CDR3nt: TGTGCCACTAAACCCGCAGGGGACATCTATGAAAAACTGTTTTTT
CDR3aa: CATKPAGDIYEKLFF

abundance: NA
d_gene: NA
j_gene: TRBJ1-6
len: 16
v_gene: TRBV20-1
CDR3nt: TGCAGTGCCAGACAGGCCCGGAGCTCCTATAATTCACCCCTCCACTTT
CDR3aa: CSARQARSSYNSPLHF

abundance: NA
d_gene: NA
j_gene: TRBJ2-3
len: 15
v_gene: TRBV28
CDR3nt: TGTGCCAGCAGTTTTAGGACCGGATGGACAGATACGCAGTATTTT
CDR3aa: CASSFRTGWTDTQYF

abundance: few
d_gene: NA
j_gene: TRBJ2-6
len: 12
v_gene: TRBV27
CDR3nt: TGTGCCAGCAGAACTGGGGCCAACGTCCTGACTTTC
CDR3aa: CASRTGANVLTF

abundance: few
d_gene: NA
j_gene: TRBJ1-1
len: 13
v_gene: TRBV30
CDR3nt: TGTGCCTGGGAAGGCGCCGGGCCCCGCGAAGCTTTCTTT
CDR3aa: CAWEGAGPREAFF

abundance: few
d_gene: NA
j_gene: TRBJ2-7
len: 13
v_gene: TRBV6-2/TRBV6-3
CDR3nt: TGTGCCAGCAGCCTCGGGACCTTCTACGAGCAGTACTTC
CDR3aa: CASSLGTFYEQYF

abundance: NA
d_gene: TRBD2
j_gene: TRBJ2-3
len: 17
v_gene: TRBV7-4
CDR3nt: TGTGCCAGCTTCCGGCGGACTAGCGGGAGGCTCCGTGAGCCGCAGTATTTT
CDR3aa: CASFRRTSGRLREPQYF